This T cell receptor beta chain was documented in a study of cytomegalovirus exposure and HLA in healthy donors. Vbeta (60) and Jbeta (13) primers were used in the PCR. The protocol was immunoSEQ multiplex PCR, while the TCRdb copy is restricted to in-frame clones and leaves out a portion. The sample records tens of thousands of clones, roughly 80% being singletons. Germline CDR1 reads MDHEN; CDR2 reads SYDVKM. This CDR3 region has 11 residues. V was clipped by 6 bases and J by 5 bases, with 5 bases between them. This TCR was recovered from a woman in her forties in good health and CMV-seropositive. The rearrangement links TRBV28 to TRBJ1-5; no firm D call. Specimen: PBMCs. This chain's CDR3 is CASSQDQPQHF. The CDR3 region has the DNA TGTGCCAGCAGCCAGGATCAGCCCCAGCATTTT.